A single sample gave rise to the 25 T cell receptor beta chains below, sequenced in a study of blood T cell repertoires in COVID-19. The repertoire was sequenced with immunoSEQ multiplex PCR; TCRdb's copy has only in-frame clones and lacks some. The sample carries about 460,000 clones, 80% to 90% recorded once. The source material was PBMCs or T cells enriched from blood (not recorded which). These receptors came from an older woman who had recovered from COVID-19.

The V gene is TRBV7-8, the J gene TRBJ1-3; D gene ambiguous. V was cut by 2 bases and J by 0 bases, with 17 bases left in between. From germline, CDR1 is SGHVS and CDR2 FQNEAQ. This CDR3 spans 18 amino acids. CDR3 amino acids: CASSLMSSPGISGNTIYF. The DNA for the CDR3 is TGTGCCAGCAGCTTAATGTCAAGCCCGGGAATCTCTGGAAACACCATATATTTT.

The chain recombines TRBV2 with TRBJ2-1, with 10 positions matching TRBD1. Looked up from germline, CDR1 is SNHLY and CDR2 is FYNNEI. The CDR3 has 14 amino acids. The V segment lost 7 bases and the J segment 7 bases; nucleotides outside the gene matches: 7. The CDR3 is CASTTDRGRNEQFF. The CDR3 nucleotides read TGTGCCAGCACCACGGACAGGGGGAGGAATGAGCAGTTCTTC.

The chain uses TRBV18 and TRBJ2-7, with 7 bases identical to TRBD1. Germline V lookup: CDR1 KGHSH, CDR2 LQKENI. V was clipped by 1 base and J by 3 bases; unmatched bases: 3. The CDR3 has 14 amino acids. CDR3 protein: CASSPRAGGYEQYV. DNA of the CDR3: TGTGCCAGCTCACCACGGGCAGGGGGCTACGAGCAGTACGTC.

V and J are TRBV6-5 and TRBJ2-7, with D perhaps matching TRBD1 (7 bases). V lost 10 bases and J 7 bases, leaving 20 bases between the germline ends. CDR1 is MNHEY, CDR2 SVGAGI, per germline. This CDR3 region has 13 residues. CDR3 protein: CATGGTESKEQYF. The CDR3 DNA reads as TGTGCCACCGGAGGGACAGAGTCTAAAGAGCAGTACTTC.

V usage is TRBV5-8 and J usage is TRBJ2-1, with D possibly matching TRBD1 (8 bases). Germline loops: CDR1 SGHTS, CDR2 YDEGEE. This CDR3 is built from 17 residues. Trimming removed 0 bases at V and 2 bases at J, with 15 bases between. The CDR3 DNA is TGTGCCAGCAGCTTGGAACAGGGGGGGTCTACCTACAATGAGCAGTTCTTC. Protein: CASSLEQGGSTYNEQFF.

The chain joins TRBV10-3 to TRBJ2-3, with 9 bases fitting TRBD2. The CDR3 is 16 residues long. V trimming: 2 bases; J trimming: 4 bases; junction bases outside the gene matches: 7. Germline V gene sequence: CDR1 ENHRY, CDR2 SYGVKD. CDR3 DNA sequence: TGTGCCATCAGTGAGGTGCTAGCGGGGCGTCCAGATACGCAGTATTTT. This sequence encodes CAISEVLAGRPDTQYF.

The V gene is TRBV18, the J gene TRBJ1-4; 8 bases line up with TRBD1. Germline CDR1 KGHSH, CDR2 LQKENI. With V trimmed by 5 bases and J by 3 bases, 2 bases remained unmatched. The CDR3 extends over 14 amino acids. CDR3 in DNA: TGTGCCAGCTCAGACAGGGGCCCTAATGAAAAACTGTTTTTT. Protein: CASSDRGPNEKLFF.

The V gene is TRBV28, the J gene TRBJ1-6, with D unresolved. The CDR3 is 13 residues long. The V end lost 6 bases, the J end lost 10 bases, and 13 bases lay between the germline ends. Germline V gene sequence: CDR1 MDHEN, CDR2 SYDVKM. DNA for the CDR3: TGTGCCAGCAGCCCCCCCGGGGAATCACCCCTCCACTTT. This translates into CASSPPGESPLHF.

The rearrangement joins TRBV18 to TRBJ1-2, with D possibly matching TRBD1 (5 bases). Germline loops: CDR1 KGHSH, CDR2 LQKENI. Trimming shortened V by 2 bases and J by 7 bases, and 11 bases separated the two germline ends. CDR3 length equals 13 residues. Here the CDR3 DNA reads TGTGCCAGCTCACCAGAAAAAACAGGTGGCTACACCTTC. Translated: CASSPEKTGGYTF.

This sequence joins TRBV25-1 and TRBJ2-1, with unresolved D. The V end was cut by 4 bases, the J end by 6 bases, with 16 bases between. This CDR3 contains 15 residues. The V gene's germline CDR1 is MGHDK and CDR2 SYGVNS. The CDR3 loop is CASSGQWPGLNEQFF. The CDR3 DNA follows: TGTGCCAGCAGTGGTCAATGGCCAGGTCTCAATGAGCAGTTCTTC.

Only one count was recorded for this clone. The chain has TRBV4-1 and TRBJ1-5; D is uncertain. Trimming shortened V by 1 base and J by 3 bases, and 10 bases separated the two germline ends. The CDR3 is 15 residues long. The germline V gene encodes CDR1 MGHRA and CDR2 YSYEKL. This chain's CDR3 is CASSQGRGANQPQHF. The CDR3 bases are TGCGCCAGCAGCCAAGGGCGGGGAGCCAATCAGCCCCAGCATTTT.

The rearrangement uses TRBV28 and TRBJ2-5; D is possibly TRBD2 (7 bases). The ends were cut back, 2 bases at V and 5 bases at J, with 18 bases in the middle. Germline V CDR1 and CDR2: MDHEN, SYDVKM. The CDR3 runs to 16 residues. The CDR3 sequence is CASSLPTWGGHETQYF. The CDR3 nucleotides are TGTGCCAGCAGTTTACCCACCTGGGGGGGGCACGAGACCCAGTACTTC.

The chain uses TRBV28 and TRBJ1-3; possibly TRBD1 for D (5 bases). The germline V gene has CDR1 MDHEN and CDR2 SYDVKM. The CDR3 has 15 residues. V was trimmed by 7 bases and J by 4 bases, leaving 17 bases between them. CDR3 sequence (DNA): TGTGCCAGCATTTCAGGAGGGGAGGGCGGAAACACCATATATTTT. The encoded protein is CASISGGEGGNTIYF.

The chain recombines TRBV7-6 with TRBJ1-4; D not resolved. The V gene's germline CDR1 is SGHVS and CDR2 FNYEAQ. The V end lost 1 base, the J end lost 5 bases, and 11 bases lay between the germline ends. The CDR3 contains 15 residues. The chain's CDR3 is CASSLGAGGNEKLFF. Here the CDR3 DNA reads TGTGCCAGCAGCTTAGGTGCAGGAGGGAATGAAAAACTGTTTTTT.

This CDR3 is CASSTMNSQPQHF. In nucleotides, the CDR3 is TGTGCCAGCAGTACGATGAACAGTCAGCCCCAGCATTTT. V usage is TRBV28 and J usage is TRBJ1-5; D gene uncertain. CDR3 size: 13 residues. The ends were cut back, 5 bases at V and 6 bases at J, with 11 bases in the middle. Germline V CDR1 and CDR2: MDHEN, SYDVKM.

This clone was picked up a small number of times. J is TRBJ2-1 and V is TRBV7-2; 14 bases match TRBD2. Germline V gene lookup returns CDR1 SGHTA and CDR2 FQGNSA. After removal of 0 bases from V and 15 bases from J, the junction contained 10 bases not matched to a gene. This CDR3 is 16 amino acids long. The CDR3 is CASSLAPGLAGGFLFF. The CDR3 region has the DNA TGTGCCAGCAGCTTAGCGCCTGGACTAGCGGGGGGATTTTTGTTCTTC.

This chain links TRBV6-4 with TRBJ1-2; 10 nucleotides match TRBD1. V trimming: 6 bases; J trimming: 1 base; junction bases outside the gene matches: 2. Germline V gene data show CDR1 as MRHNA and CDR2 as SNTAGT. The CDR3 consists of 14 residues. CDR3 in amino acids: CASRRTGGNYGYTF. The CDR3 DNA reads TGTGCCAGCAGACGGACAGGGGGTAACTATGGCTACACCTTC.

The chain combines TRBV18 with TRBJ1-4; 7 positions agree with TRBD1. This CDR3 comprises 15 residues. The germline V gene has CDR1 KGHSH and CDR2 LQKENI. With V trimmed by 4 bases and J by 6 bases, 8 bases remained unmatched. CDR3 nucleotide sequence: TGTGCCAGCTCACAGCAGGGGGGTGTCGATGAAAAACTGTTTTTT. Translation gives CASSQQGGVDEKLFF.

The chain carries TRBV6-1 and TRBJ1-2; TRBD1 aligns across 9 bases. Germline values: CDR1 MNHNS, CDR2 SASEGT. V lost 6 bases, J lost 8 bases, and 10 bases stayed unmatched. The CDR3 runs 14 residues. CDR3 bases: TGTGCCAGCAGCCCCCAGGGACAGGGAACCGGCTACACCTTC. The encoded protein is CASSPQGQGTGYTF.

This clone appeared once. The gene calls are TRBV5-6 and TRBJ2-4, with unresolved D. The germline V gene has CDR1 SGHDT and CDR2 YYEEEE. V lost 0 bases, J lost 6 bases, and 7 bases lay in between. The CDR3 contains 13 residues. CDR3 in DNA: TGTGCCAGCAGCTTGGACAGCCGAAACATTCAGTACTTC. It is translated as CASSLDSRNIQYF.

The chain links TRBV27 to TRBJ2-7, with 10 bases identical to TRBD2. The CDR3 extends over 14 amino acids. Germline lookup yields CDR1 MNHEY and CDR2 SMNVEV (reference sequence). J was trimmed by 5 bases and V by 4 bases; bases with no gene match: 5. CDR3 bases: TGTGCCAGCAGTTACTTAGCGGGGGGAAACGAGCAGTACTTC. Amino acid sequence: CASSYLAGGNEQYF.

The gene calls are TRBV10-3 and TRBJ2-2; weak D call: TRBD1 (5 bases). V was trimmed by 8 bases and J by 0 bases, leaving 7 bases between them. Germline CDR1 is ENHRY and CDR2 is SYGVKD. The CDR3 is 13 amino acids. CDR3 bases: TGTGCCATCTCGACAGCGAACACCGGGGAGCTGTTTTTT. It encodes CAISTANTGELFF.

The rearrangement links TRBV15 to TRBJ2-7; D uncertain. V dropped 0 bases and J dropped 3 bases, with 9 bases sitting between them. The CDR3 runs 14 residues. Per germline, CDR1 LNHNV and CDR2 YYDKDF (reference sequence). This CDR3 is CATSRDLVGYEQYV. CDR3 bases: TGTGCCACCAGCAGAGATCTAGTAGGCTACGAGCAGTACGTC.

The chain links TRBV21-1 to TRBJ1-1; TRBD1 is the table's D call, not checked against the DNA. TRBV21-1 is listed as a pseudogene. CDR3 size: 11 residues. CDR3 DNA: TGTGCCAGCAACAGGGTAACAATGCTACTCTTT. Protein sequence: CASNRVTMLLF.

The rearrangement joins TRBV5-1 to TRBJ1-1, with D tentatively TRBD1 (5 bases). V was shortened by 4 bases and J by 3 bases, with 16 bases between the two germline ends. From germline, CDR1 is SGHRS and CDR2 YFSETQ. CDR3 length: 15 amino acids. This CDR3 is CASSPGGSRDTEAFF. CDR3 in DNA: TGCGCCAGCAGCCCGGGTGGCTCCAGGGACACTGAAGCTTTCTTT.